The sequence of this TCR beta chain was determined in a study of blood T cell repertoires in COVID-19. Per the study methods: Estimated nucleated cell counts came from reference gene primer amplification. Profiling relied on immunoSEQ multiplex PCR, and the TCRdb table lists in-frame clones only, not all of them. The DNA was the basis for D and trimming; V, J and clone size are from that table. The sample consists of roughly 250,000 clones, roughly 89% of them appearing once. CDR3 size: 16 residues. Between the trimmed V and J ends, which lost 3 bases and 1 base, there was a span of 13 bases. The germline CDR1 and CDR2 sequences are MNHNS and SASEGT. This clone has only a few counts.

The TCR sequence derives from a woman aged 40 to 50 who had recovered from COVID-19. The V call is TRBV6-1, the J call TRBJ1-3; D might be TRBD1 (5 bases). The specimen was peripheral blood. The CDR3 DNA sequence: TGTGCCAGCAGTGAGGGAGGGGTTAGGTCTGGAAACACCATATATTTT. Protein product: CASSEGGVRSGNTIYF.